The T cell receptor (beta chain) described here comes from a study of blood T cells in healthy people across ages. Notes on the study in general: Naive and antigen-experienced cells were not separated, limiting conclusive comparison. As age increased, TCR beta diversity per million T cells fell in a roughly linear fashion.

It was with a sample-barcoded 5' primer and a J-beta primer mix that a second PCR of roughly 6 to 12 cycles was run. Tagging of each cDNA molecule was performed by a template-switch adaptor with 12 random nucleotides. MiXCR, run by TCRdb on the 5' RACE reads, gives a single entry per CDR3 protein. Seen here are fewer than 950,000 distinct CDR3 sequences, about 53% observed once, and the top ten hold approximately 40%. This clonotype has just one count. The antigen is undetermined. The CDR3 covers 13 residues. The TCR originated in an older man in good health. The sample consisted of blood. The V gene is TRBV21-1, the J gene TRBJ2-5; TRBD1 is taken as the D call from the table, unchecked against the DNA. TRBV21-1 is a pseudogene segment. In nucleotides, the CDR3 is TGTGCCAGCAGCTACCCCAGGGGAGAGACCCAGTACTTC. Amino acid sequence: CASSYPRGETQYF.